This T cell receptor (beta chain) derives from a study of brain T cells in children with intractable seizures. Germline CDR1 reads SEHNR; CDR2 reads FQNEAQ (reference sequence). The CDR3 is made up of 15 amino acids. The V segment lost 5 bases and the J segment 3 bases; nucleotides outside the gene matches: 10. Clones were sequenced by immunoSEQ multiplex PCR, and TCRdb holds only the in-frame ones, with some missing. This table has fewer than 6,500 clones, around 92% appearing once. Surgery cases with the highest brain T cell transcript signatures were chosen for sequencing. The TCR originated in a boy under two years old with focal cortical dysplasia and intractable seizures. Sequenced material: resected brain tissue, taken at surgery. V is TRBV7-9 and J is TRBJ2-7; 7 nucleotides line up with TRBD1. CDR3 nucleotide sequence: TGTGCCAGCAGCCAGGGGGACAGACTCTACTACGAGCAGTACTTC. Translation: CASSQGDRLYYEQYF.